This entry is about one TCR beta chain. The antigen is not known. This sample was included in a study of T cells in localized non-small cell lung cancer. Broader study findings: Tumor showed lower T cell clonality than uninvolved adjacent lung, where it was highest. The appearance of a median 57 of the top 100 tumor clones was seen in adjacent lung. Heterogeneity cannot be ruled out, as sequencing used one tumor region only. Prolonged overall survival went with higher T cell density in the blood.

Clones were read by immunoSEQ multiplex PCR, and TCRdb kept only the in-frame ones, dropping some. Here the sample spans roughly 58,000 clones, roughly 79% being singletons. The specimen was PBMCs, collected before any cancer treatment. The TCR was taken from a man aged 35-75 years with stage II lung adenocarcinoma.

CDR3: CASTSTPSGEKLFF. Written as DNA, the CDR3 is TGTGCCAGCACCTCTACACCGTCAGGTGAAAAACTGTTTTTT. This chain links TRBV6-5 with TRBJ1-4; D call uncertain. Germline V gene data show CDR1 as MNHEY and CDR2 as SVGAGI. Trimming left V 7 bases short and J 7 bases short, with 16 bases between. This CDR3 spans 14 amino acids.